These 26 T cell receptor beta chains share one sample of origin, sequenced in a study of technical replicates of blood from several donors. Sequencing used immunoSEQ multiplex PCR; TCRdb keeps in-frame clones, though not all of them. The sample has tens of thousands of clones; approximately 92% are singletons. Sequenced input: T cells isolated from PBMCs. These receptors were obtained from a human donor in good health.

This chain joins TRBV7-9 and TRBJ2-2, with D hard to call. Germline CDR1 is SEHNR and CDR2 is FQNEAQ (reference sequence). This CDR3 is 12 amino acids long. V dropped 4 bases and J dropped 6 bases, with 6 bases sitting between them. The CDR3 reads CASSYIPGELFF. The CDR3 DNA sequence: TGTGCCAGCAGCTATATTCCCGGGGAGCTGTTTTTT.

The V and J genes are TRBV7-9 and TRBJ1-2; D gene unclear. Trimming removed 5 bases at V and 2 bases at J, with 12 bases between. The CDR3 spans 14 residues. Germline V gene lookup returns CDR1 SEHNR and CDR2 FQNEAQ (reference sequence). CDR3 DNA sequence: TGTGCCAGCAGCACCCTGGGCGCCAACTATGGCTACACCTTC. This codes for CASSTLGANYGYTF.

The rearrangement joins TRBV28 to TRBJ2-7; maybe TRBD2 (5 bases). The CDR3 runs to 16 residues. Germline CDR1 reads MDHEN; CDR2 reads SYDVKM. With 8 bases removed from V and 4 bases from J, the gap between germline ends came to 24 bases. The CDR3 coding sequence is TGTGCCAGCTCCCGGACCCCCCCAGGACGCGGGTACGAGCAGTACTTC. Protein: CASSRTPPGRGYEQYF.

The rearrangement joins TRBV6-5 to TRBJ1-6; 7 bases are shared with TRBD1. After removal of 1 base from V and 7 bases from J, the junction contained 7 bases not matched to a gene. Per the germline V gene, CDR1 is MNHEY and CDR2 is SVGAGI. The CDR3 extends over 16 amino acids. The CDR3 coding sequence is TGTGCCAGCAGTTACTTCCAGGGGGGCGGAAATTCACCCCTCCACTTT. This codes for CASSYFQGGGNSPLHF.

This chain joins TRBV27 and TRBJ2-7; D may be TRBD2 (5 bases). The V gene's germline CDR1 is MNHEY and CDR2 SMNVEV (reference sequence). V lost 5 bases and J 4 bases, leaving 18 bases between the germline ends. The CDR3 covers 15 residues. CDR3 in DNA: TGTGCCAGCAGTGCCTCCCAAAGCGGCCGATACGAGCAGTACTTC. It specifies CASSASQSGRYEQYF.

This clone was counted a single time. The V and J genes are TRBV29-1 and TRBJ2-3; D may be TRBD1 (6 bases). Trimming shortened V by 1 base and J by 2 bases, and 28 bases separated the two germline ends. CDR1 is SQVTM, CDR2 ANQGSEA, per germline. The CDR3 covers 20 residues. Here the CDR3 reads CSVEVRSVYYSLGATDTQYF. For the CDR3, the DNA is TGCAGCGTTGAAGTCCGCTCCGTTTACTACTCCCTGGGGGCCACAGATACGCAGTATTTT.

The chain is built from TRBV28 and TRBJ2-1; 15 bases map to TRBD2. The V gene end was trimmed by 7 bases and the J gene end by 12 bases; junction bases not matched to a gene: 10. The CDR3 consists of 15 residues. Germline V lookup: CDR1 MDHEN, CDR2 SYDVKM. The CDR3 reads CASTLRTSGRGMQFF. In DNA form, the CDR3 reads TGTGCCAGCACCCTCCGGACTAGCGGGAGGGGAATGCAGTTCTTC.

The CDR3 reads CAISEGREGNQPQHF. Here the CDR3 DNA reads TGTGCCATCAGTGAAGGACGGGAGGGCAATCAGCCCCAGCATTTT. V and J are TRBV10-3 and TRBJ1-5; unclear D gene. Trimming removed 3 bases from V and 2 bases from J, with 11 bases in between. The CDR3 totals 15 residues. The germline V gene has CDR1 ENHRY and CDR2 SYGVKD.

This sequence joins TRBV27 and TRBJ2-1; TRBD2 aligns across 7 bases. This CDR3 spans 20 amino acids. CDR1 and CDR2 (germline): MNHEY, SMNVEV (reference sequence). The J segment lost 0 bases and the V segment lost 2 bases, leaving 16 bases of the junction unmatched. The CDR3 reads CASSLALTTSLANSYNEQFF. CDR3 bases: TGTGCCAGCAGTTTAGCACTAACAACCTCACTAGCGAACTCCTACAATGAGCAGTTCTTC.

The chain uses TRBV7-2 and TRBJ2-7; 8 bases map to TRBD1. The CDR3 covers 12 residues. V lost 8 bases and J lost 3; bases outside the gene matches: 3. Germline CDR1 SGHTA, CDR2 FQGNSA. The CDR3 coding sequence is TGTGCCAGCGGACAGGGACTCTACGAGCAGTACTTC. The encoded protein is CASGQGLYEQYF.

With regard to this clone: The germline gene is not matched at one end of the junction; a read error may be the cause. The genes are TRBV27 and TRBJ2-2, with D possibly matching TRBD2 (5 bases). Germline V gene data show CDR1 as MNHEY and CDR2 as SMNVEV (reference sequence). This CDR3 comprises 13 residues. The CDR3 loop reads CASSSGNPGELFF. CDR3 nucleotides: TGTGCCAGCAGTTCGGGGAACCCCGGGGAGCTGTTTTTT.

The genes are TRBV4-1 and TRBJ2-1; a possible D gene is TRBD2 (5 bases). The V and J ends lost 2 bases and 0 bases respectively, with 11 bases between them. The CDR3 has 16 amino acids. Germline V gives CDR1 MGHRA, CDR2 YSYEKL. CDR3 sequence (DNA): TGCGCCAGCAGCCAATCCCAGCGGACCTCCTACAATGAGCAGTTCTTC. Amino acid sequence: CASSQSQRTSYNEQFF.

The chain employs TRBV6-1 and TRBJ2-1; TRBD2 aligns across 7 bases. V was pared by 2 bases and J by 7 bases, with 2 bases of the junction left unmatched. The CDR3 is 13 amino acids. In germline, CDR1 is MNHNS, CDR2 SASEGT. CDR3 residues: CASSEREVNEQFF. In nucleotides, the CDR3 is TGTGCCAGCAGTGAACGGGAGGTAAATGAGCAGTTCTTC.

This chain connects TRBV7-8 to TRBJ2-1; 8 bases align to TRBD2. Trimming took 2 bases from V and 8 from J; bases not matched to a gene: 2. CDR1 and CDR2 (germline): SGHVS, FQNEAQ. The CDR3 covers 13 residues. CDR3 sequence: CASSLTGGHEQFF. CDR3 in DNA: TGTGCCAGCAGCTTAACGGGGGGGCATGAGCAGTTCTTC.

The chain links TRBV28 to TRBJ1-5; tentatively, D is TRBD1 (6 bases). Germline V CDR1 and CDR2: MDHEN, SYDVKM. The CDR3 spans 16 residues. V was shortened by 1 base and J by 6 bases, with 16 bases between the two germline ends. This chain's CDR3 is CASSLSNRVWSQPQHF. In DNA form, the CDR3 reads TGTGCCAGCAGTTTATCCAACAGGGTATGGAGTCAGCCCCAGCATTTT.

This clone was seen just once. The rearrangement uses TRBV6-6 and TRBJ2-2, with 11 bases aligning to TRBD1. CDR3 length equals 14 residues. The ends lost 4 bases at V and 6 bases at J; junction bases unmatched: 1. The germline CDR1 and CDR2 sequences are MNHNY and SVGAGI (reference sequence). CDR3 sequence (DNA): TGTGCCAGCAGTTGGACAGGGGGCCCCGGGGAGCTGTTTTTT. Amino acid sequence: CASSWTGGPGELFF.

V is TRBV18 and J is TRBJ1-2; TRBD1 agrees at 7 bases. Germline CDR1 reads KGHSH; CDR2 reads LQKENI. After removal of 4 bases from V and 3 bases from J, the junction contained 2 bases not matched to a gene. The CDR3 sequence is 13 residues long. In DNA, the CDR3 is TGTGCCAGCTCACTAGGGACAGACTATGGCTACACCTTC. The encoded protein is CASSLGTDYGYTF. Complete variable domain (other parts from reference TRBV18 and TRBJ1-2): NAGVMQNPRHLVRRRGQEARLRCSPMKGHSHVYWYRQLPEEGLKFMVYLQKENIIDESGMPKERFSAEFPKEGPSILRIQQVVRGDSAAYFCASSLGTDYGYTFGSGTRLTVV.

V gene TRBV2 combines with J gene TRBJ1-4; D is perhaps TRBD1 (6 bases). The CDR3 totals 14 residues. The V gene's germline CDR1 is SNHLY and CDR2 FYNNEI. Trimming pared 2 bases from V and 8 bases from J, leaving 12 bases between. CDR3 amino acids: CASSERGLREKLFF. CDR3 in DNA: TGTGCCAGCAGTGAAAGGGGGTTGAGAGAAAAACTGTTTTTT. Variable domain in full (rest from reference TRBV2 and TRBJ1-4): EPEVTQTPSHQVTQMGQEVILRCVPISNHLYFYWYRQILGQKVEFLVSFYNNEISEKSEIFDDQFSVERPDGSNFTLKIRSTKLEDSAMYFCASSERGLREKLFFGSGTQLSVL.

The V gene is TRBV27, the J gene TRBJ1-4, with D possibly TRBD1 on 6 matching bases. V was clipped by 4 bases and J by 8 bases, with 26 bases between them. Per the germline V gene, CDR1 is MNHEY and CDR2 is SMNVEV (reference sequence). This CDR3 contains 18 residues. CDR3 amino acids: CASSSTPRGVTGIEKLFF. The CDR3 nucleotides read TGTGCCAGCAGTTCCACCCCCAGGGGAGTCACTGGGATCGAAAAACTGTTTTTT. The whole variable domain, filled in from reference TRBV27 and TRBJ1-4, reads EAQVTQNPRYLITVTGKKLTVTCSQNMNHEYMSWYRQDPGLGLRQIYYSMNVEVTDKGDVPEGYKVSRKEKRNFPLILESPSPNQTSLYFCASSSTPRGVTGIEKLFFGSGTQLSVL.

This rearrangement joins TRBV30 to TRBJ1-2, with D possibly being TRBD1 (5 bases). This CDR3 has 16 residues. Trimming removed 1 base from V and 4 bases from J, with 19 bases in between. Per germline, CDR1 GTSNPN and CDR2 SVGIG (reference sequence). The CDR3, as DNA: TGTGCCTGGAGTGCGGGGCTGGGGGGGTTTGGCTATGGCTACACCTTC. Translation: CAWSAGLGGFGYGYTF.

This clone was recorded only once. The chain combines TRBV5-1 with TRBJ2-7, with 8 bases that match TRBD1. Looked up from germline, CDR1 is SGHRS and CDR2 is YFSETQ. The CDR3 consists of 14 residues. Trimming removed 0 bases from V and 5 bases from J; junction bases left unmatched: 4. The CDR3 here is CASSLEDRAHEQYF. The CDR3 DNA follows: TGCGCCAGCAGCTTGGAGGACAGGGCCCACGAGCAGTACTTC.

V and J are TRBV5-6 and TRBJ2-7; 8 positions match TRBD1. With 2 bases clipped from V and 3 bases from J, the junction kept 10 bases outside the gene matches. Germline CDR1 and CDR2: SGHDT and YYEEEE. The CDR3 length is 16 residues. CDR3 nucleotides: TGTGCCAGCAGCTTCCTCACAGGGGGATTACTCTACGAGCAGTACTTC. Translation: CASSFLTGGLLYEQYF.

V gene TRBV7-9 combines with J gene TRBJ1-2, with TRBD1 matching 10 bases. After removal of 0 bases from V and 5 bases from J, the junction contained 3 bases not matched to a gene. This CDR3 spans 15 amino acids. Germline values: CDR1 SEHNR, CDR2 FQNEAQ (reference sequence). This chain's CDR3 is CASSLAGTGAYGYTF. The CDR3 DNA is TGTGCCAGCAGCTTAGCCGGGACAGGGGCTTATGGCTACACCTTC.

V and J are TRBV5-1 and TRBJ1-6, with D unclear. The CDR3 loop spans 15 amino acids. CDR1 and CDR2 from the germline V gene are SGHRS and YFSETQ. The V end was cut by 0 bases, the J end by 8 bases, with 12 bases between. For the CDR3, the DNA is TGCGCCAGCAGCTTGGAGCAGGCTCCGGATTCACCCCTCCACTTT. This encodes CASSLEQAPDSPLHF.

The chain joins TRBV6-5 to TRBJ1-1; no clear D gene. The V end was cut by 4 bases, the J end by 0 bases, with 9 bases between. Germline V gene sequence: CDR1 MNHEY, CDR2 SVGAGI. The CDR3 consists of 14 residues. CDR3 bases: TGTGCCAGCAGTTTACCGGGGATGAACACTGAAGCTTTCTTT. This codes for CASSLPGMNTEAFF.

J is TRBJ2-3 and V is TRBV6-5; no clear D gene. V was clipped by 3 bases and J by 6 bases, with 13 bases between them. The CDR3 covers 14 residues. The V gene's germline CDR1 is MNHEY and CDR2 SVGAGI. CDR3 sequence: CASSYYQTADTQYF. CDR3 in DNA: TGTGCCAGCAGTTATTATCAAACAGCCGATACGCAGTATTTT.